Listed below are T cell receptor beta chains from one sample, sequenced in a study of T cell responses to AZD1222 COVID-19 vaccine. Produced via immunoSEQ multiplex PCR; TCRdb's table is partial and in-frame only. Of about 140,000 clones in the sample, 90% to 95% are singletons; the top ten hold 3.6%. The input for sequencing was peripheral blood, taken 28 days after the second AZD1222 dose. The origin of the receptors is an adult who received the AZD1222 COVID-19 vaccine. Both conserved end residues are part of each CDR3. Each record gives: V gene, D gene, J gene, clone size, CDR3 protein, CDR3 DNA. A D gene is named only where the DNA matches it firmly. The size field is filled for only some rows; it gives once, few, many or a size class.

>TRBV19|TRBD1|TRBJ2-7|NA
CASSMTGGYEQYF
TGTGCCAGTAGTATGACAGGGGGTTACGAGCAGTACTTC
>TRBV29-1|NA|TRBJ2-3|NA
CSVGSVFQGDTQYF
TGCAGCGTTGGGTCGGTTTTCCAGGGAGATACGCAGTATTTT
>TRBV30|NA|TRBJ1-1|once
CAWSVVGLGAFF
TGTGCCTGGAGTGTCGTGGGACTTGGCGCTTTCTTT
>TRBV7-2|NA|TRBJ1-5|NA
CASSPGGRAGQPQHF
TGTGCCAGCAGCCCCGGAGGGAGGGCGGGTCAGCCCCAGCATTTT
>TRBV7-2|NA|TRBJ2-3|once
CASSLAGLTTDTQYF
TGTGCCAGCAGCTTAGCGGGACTCACCACAGATACGCAGTATTTT
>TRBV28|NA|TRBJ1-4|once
CASRTAPGMGEKLFF
TGTGCCAGCAGGACCGCCCCGGGAATGGGGGAAAAACTGTTTTTT
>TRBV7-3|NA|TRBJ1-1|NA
CASSLEGAWDTEAFF
TGTGCCAGCAGCTTAGAAGGGGCCTGGGACACTGAAGCTTTCTTT
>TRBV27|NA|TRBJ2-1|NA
CASSPFGGRSSYNEQFF
TGTGCCAGCAGTCCCTTTGGGGGCCGCAGCTCCTACAATGAGCAGTTCTTC
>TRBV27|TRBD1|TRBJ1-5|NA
CASRPTGGRGQPQHF
TGTGCCAGCAGGCCCACAGGGGGGAGAGGTCAGCCCCAGCATTTT
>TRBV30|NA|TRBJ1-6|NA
CACPTGSNSPLHF
TGTGCCTGTCCGACAGGAAGCAATTCACCCCTCCACTTT
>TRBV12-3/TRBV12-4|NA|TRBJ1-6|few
CASSLRNSPLHF
TGTGCCAGCAGTTTAAGAAATTCACCCCTCCACTTT
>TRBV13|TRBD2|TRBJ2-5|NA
CASSQGLAGGETQYF
TGTGCCAGCAGCCAGGGACTAGCGGGAGGTGAGACCCAGTACTTC
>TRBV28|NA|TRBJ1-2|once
CASSNSREDYYGYTF
TGTGCCAGCAGTAACAGCAGGGAAGATTATTATGGCTACACCTTC
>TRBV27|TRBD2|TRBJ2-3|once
CASSSPKIAGVPDTQYF
TGTGCCAGCAGTTCCCCCAAAATAGCGGGAGTCCCAGATACGCAGTATTTT
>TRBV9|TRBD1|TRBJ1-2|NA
CASSGRRDRGFNYGYTF
TGTGCCAGCAGCGGGAGGCGAGACAGGGGATTTAACTATGGCTACACCTTC
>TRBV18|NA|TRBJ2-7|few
CASSPLPYEQYF
TGTGCCAGCTCACCACTACCCTACGAGCAGTACTTC
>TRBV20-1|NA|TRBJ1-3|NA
CSAPFGNTIYF
TGCAGTGCCCCGTTTGGAAACACCATATATTTT
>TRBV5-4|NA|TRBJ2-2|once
CASSLNANTGELFF
TGTGCCAGCAGCTTGAACGCGAACACCGGGGAGCTGTTTTTT
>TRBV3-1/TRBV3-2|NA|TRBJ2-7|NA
CASSQDLNGVYEQYF
TGTGCCAGCAGCCAAGATCTTAATGGTGTTTACGAGCAGTACTTC
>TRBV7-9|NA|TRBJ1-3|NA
CASGEGDTIYF
TGTGCCAGCGGGGAAGGCGACACCATATATTTT
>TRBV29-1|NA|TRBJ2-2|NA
CSVVRGTGELFF
TGCAGCGTTGTACGGGGCACCGGGGAGCTGTTTTTT
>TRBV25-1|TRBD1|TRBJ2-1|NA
CASSGQGSYNEQFF
TGTGCCAGCAGTGGACAGGGATCCTACAATGAGCAGTTCTTC
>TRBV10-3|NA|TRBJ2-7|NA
CAISESNTGSYEQYF
TGTGCCATCAGTGAGAGCAATACAGGCTCCTACGAGCAGTACTTC
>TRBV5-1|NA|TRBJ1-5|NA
CASSLSGDQPQHF
TGCGCCAGCAGCTTATCAGGTGATCAGCCCCAGCATTTT
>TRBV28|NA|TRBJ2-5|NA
CASSLFAGQETQYF
TGTGCCAGCAGTTTATTCGCAGGGCAAGAGACCCAGTACTTC
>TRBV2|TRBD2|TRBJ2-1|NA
CASSASGWLDEQFF
TGTGCCAGCAGTGCTAGCGGATGGCTCGATGAGCAGTTCTTC
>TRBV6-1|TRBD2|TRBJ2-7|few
CASSGPWTSGSGAFYEQYF
TGTGCCAGCAGTGGCCCGTGGACTAGCGGGAGTGGCGCTTTCTACGAGCAGTACTTC
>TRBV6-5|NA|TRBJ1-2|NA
CASSIRGRGYGYTF
TGTGCCAGCTCCATCAGGGGAAGGGGCTATGGCTACACCTTC
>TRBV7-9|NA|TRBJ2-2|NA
CASSQTGNTGELFF
TGTGCCAGCAGCCAGACAGGGAACACCGGGGAGCTGTTTTTT
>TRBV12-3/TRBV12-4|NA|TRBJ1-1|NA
CASSAGGPLEAFF
TGTGCCAGCAGTGCGGGGGGGCCATTAGAAGCTTTCTTT
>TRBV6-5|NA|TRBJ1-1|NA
CASSFRADGGDTEAFF
TGTGCCAGCAGTTTCCGGGCAGATGGGGGAGACACTGAAGCTTTCTTT
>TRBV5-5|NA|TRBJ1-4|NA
CASSLTTTTNEKLFF
TGTGCCAGCAGCTTAACGACAACAACTAATGAAAAACTGTTTTTT
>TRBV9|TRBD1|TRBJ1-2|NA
CASSVGEGADYGYTF
TGTGCCAGCAGCGTAGGAGAGGGGGCCGACTATGGCTACACCTTC
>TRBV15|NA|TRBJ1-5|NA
CATSREMNSNQPQHF
TGTGCCACCAGCAGAGAGATGAATAGCAATCAGCCCCAGCATTTT
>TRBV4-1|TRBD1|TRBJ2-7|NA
CASSPLLRDRDNEQYF
TGCGCCAGCAGCCCCCTACTCCGGGACAGGGATAACGAGCAGTACTTC
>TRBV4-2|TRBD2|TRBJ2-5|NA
CASSSEREGLGETQYF
TGTGCCAGCAGCTCAGAGCGGGAGGGCCTGGGGGAGACCCAGTACTTC
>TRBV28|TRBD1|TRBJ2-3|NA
CASSLPGTGVSPDTQYF
TGTGCCAGCAGTCTGCCGGGGACAGGGGTTTCCCCAGATACGCAGTATTTT
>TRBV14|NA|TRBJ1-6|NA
CASSQGPGLGSPLHF
TGTGCCAGCAGCCAAGGGCCAGGCCTTGGGTCACCCCTCCACTTT
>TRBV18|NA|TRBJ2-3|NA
CASSPDYNTDTQYF
TGTGCCAGCTCTCCGGACTATAACACAGATACGCAGTATTTT
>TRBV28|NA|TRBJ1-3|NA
CASSLGNTIYF
TGTGCCAGCAGTTTAGGAAACACCATATATTTT
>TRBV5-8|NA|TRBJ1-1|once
CASSLILGAFF
TGTGCCAGCAGCTTGATACTGGGAGCTTTCTTT
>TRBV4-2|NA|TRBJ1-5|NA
CASSQVSANSNQPQHF
TGTGCCAGCAGCCAAGTTTCCGCCAATAGCAATCAGCCCCAGCATTTT